The 23 T cell receptor beta chains below were found in one sample sequenced in a study of CD8 T cells in Susac syndrome. Random hexamers served to reverse transcribe about 0.5 to 1 ug RNA. Each CDR3 protein gets one entry after TCRdb re-called the immunoSEQ multiplex PCR reads with MiXCR. The repertoire has under 85,000 distinct CDR3 sequences, about 93% of them found once; the top ten carry approximately 0.9%. Sequencing used CD8+ T cells from PBMCs. All receptors derive from a human donor with Susac syndrome.

For this clonotype: Its ends do not fully match the called genes, so a read error is possible. The chain joins TRBV19 to TRBJ1-4; a weak D match, TRBD1 (6 bases). Germline V gene lookup returns CDR1 LNHDA and CDR2 SQIVND (reference sequence). This CDR3 comprises 13 residues. The CDR3 is CASRTGYDEKLFF. DNA of the CDR3: TGTGCCAGTAGGACAGGCTATGATGAGAAACTGTTTTTT.

The V call is TRBV7-9, the J call TRBJ2-7; D remains ambiguous. V lost 3 bases and J 4 bases, leaving 7 bases between the germline ends. The germline CDR1 and CDR2 sequences are SEHNR and FQNEAQ (reference sequence). The CDR3 is 12 residues long. The CDR3 region is CASSFSLYEQYF. DNA for the CDR3: TGTGCCAGCAGCTTTAGCCTTTACGAGCAGTACTTC.

The chain carries TRBV5-1 and TRBJ2-1; 11 positions match TRBD1. Germline values: CDR1 SGHRS, CDR2 YFSETQ. With 0 bases clipped from V and 8 bases from J, the junction kept 4 bases outside the gene matches. CDR3 length: 15 amino acids. The CDR3 DNA sequence: TGCGCCAGCAGCTTGGGGACAGGGGGCATCGATGAGCAGTTCTTC. This encodes CASSLGTGGIDEQFF.

This chain links TRBV12-3 or TRBV12-4 with TRBJ1-2, with 8 bases lining up with TRBD1. V lost 2 bases to trimming and J lost 6 bases; unmatched junction nucleotides: 5. This CDR3 is built from 14 residues. CDR3 sequence reads: CASSLWETGDGYTF. The CDR3 DNA reads as TGTGCCAGCAGTTTATGGGAGACAGGGGATGGCTACACCTTC.

The V and J genes are TRBV20-1 and TRBJ2-7, with D maybe TRBD1 (5 bases). The V gene lost 1 base and the J gene lost 2 bases, with 18 bases spanning the gap. The V gene's germline CDR1 is DFQATT and CDR2 SNEGSKA (reference sequence). The CDR3 is made up of 16 amino acids. DNA for the CDR3: TGCAGTGCTAGAGTATTATGGACATCCAACCCCTACGAGCAGTACTTC. Its translation: CSARVLWTSNPYEQYF.

V usage is TRBV5-1 and J usage is TRBJ2-5, with D maybe TRBD2 (6 bases). The germline CDR1 and CDR2 sequences are SGHRS and YFSETQ. Trimming took 4 bases from V and 5 from J, leaving 9 bases between them. The CDR3 extends over 12 amino acids. The CDR3 DNA reads TGCGCCAGCAGCGTGAGCGGGGAGACCCAGTACTTC. Translated: CASSVSGETQYF.

This clonotype was seen once. The chain uses TRBV25-1 and TRBJ2-7; D call uncertain. The CDR3 loop spans 13 amino acids. CDR1 is MGHDK, CDR2 SYGVNS, per germline. V was pared by 4 bases and J by 0 bases, with 7 bases between. The CDR3 sequence is CASSGLSSYEQYF. DNA of the CDR3: TGTGCCAGCAGTGGGTTGAGCTCCTACGAGCAGTACTTC.

The rearrangement uses TRBV28 and TRBJ2-1, with D unclear. Germline CDR1 and CDR2: MDHEN and SYDVKM. The CDR3 extends over 15 amino acids. Trimming took off 2 bases at V and 0 bases at J, with 8 bases between the two ends. CDR3 region: CASSLSGTSYNEQFF. The CDR3 DNA follows: TGTGCCAGCAGTTTAAGTGGTACCTCCTACAATGAGCAGTTCTTC.

The V gene is TRBV12-3 or TRBV12-4, the J gene TRBJ2-1, with D unresolved. Trimming removed 3 bases from V and 7 bases from J, with 10 bases in between. The CDR3 extends over 13 amino acids. CDR3 loop: CASSLGLGNEQFF. The CDR3 DNA sequence: TGTGCCAGCAGTTTGGGTCTTGGGAATGAGCAGTTCTTC.

The chain employs TRBV7-9 and TRBJ2-7; no definite D call. Trimming took off 7 bases at V and 4 bases at J, with 20 bases between the two ends. The V gene's germline CDR1 is SEHNR and CDR2 FQNEAQ (reference sequence). The CDR3 contains 15 residues. The CDR3 reads CASINTALRPYEQYF. The DNA of the CDR3 is TGTGCCAGCATAAATACGGCACTCAGACCTTACGAGCAGTACTTC.

The rearrangement uses TRBV4-2 and TRBJ2-2; the match to TRBD2 covers 8 bases. Germline trimming cut 5 bases from V and 3 bases from J; bases unmatched to any gene: 5. Germline CDR1 and CDR2: LGHNA and YNFKEQ. The CDR3 spans 15 residues. In DNA form, the CDR3 reads TGTGCCAGCAGCAGAGCGGGGGAGCACACCGGGGAGCTGTTTTTT. The encoded protein is CASSRAGEHTGELFF.

The chain has TRBV12-3 or TRBV12-4 and TRBJ1-5, with 8 bases matching TRBD1. The CDR3 runs 16 residues. V was pared by 5 bases and J by 3 bases, with 9 bases of the junction left unmatched. In nucleotides, the CDR3 is TGTGCCAGCAGTCCTGAAGGACAGGGCCTCAATCAGCCCCAGCATTTT. It yields the protein CASSPEGQGLNQPQHF.

The chain joins TRBV11-1 to TRBJ1-2; D call uncertain. This CDR3 is built from 15 residues. V lost 4 bases and J 4 bases, leaving 16 bases between the germline ends. CDR1 SGHAT and CDR2 FQDESV come from the germline V gene (reference sequence). DNA of the CDR3: TGTGCCAGCAGCTCGGGAAGGCTGGGCGGCTATGGCTACACCTTC. Protein sequence: CASSSGRLGGYGYTF.

The rearrangement uses TRBV12-3 or TRBV12-4 and TRBJ2-7; 10 nucleotides agree with TRBD2. The V gene end was trimmed by 5 bases and the J gene end by 4 bases; junction bases not matched to a gene: 8. The CDR3 totals 15 residues. CDR3 in DNA: TGTGCCAGCAGTCCCCAACCTAGCGGGAGTTACGAGCAGTACTTC. Its protein product is CASSPQPSGSYEQYF.

This rearrangement joins TRBV29-1 to TRBJ1-4; 9 bases fit TRBD1. V gave up 3 bases and J gave up 7 bases; unmatched junction bases: 9. The germline CDR1 and CDR2 sequences are SQVTM and ANQGSEA. CDR3 length equals 15 residues. CDR3 protein: CSVDRVGTGLEKLFF. The CDR3 DNA sequence: TGCAGCGTTGATAGGGTCGGGACAGGGCTTGAAAAACTGTTTTTT.

The J gene is TRBJ1-5, the V gene TRBV9; the D gene is possibly TRBD1 (6 bases). V gave up 1 base and J gave up 3 bases, with 11 bases separating them. The CDR3 covers 15 residues. Germline lookup yields CDR1 SGDLS and CDR2 YYNGEE. The CDR3 sequence: CASSVLDSPNQPQHF. In nucleotides, the CDR3 is TGTGCCAGCAGCGTACTGGACAGCCCCAATCAGCCCCAGCATTTT.

The genes are TRBV7-9 and TRBJ2-7; the D gene is possibly TRBD1 (5 bases). The CDR3 totals 14 residues. V shed 1 base and J shed 1 base, with 8 bases lying between them. Germline-derived CDR1 and CDR2 are SEHNR and FQNEAQ (reference sequence). In DNA, the CDR3 is TGTGCCAGCAGCTTAGAAAGGGGTTCCTACGAGCAGTACTTC. This translates into CASSLERGSYEQYF.

The rearrangement uses TRBV12-3 or TRBV12-4 and TRBJ2-1, with 7 nucleotides matching TRBD2. The J segment lost 8 bases and the V segment lost 8 bases, leaving 6 bases of the junction unmatched. This CDR3 has 12 residues. CDR3 DNA: TGTGCCAGCTCTTGGGAGGGACATGAGCAGTTCTTC. Residues: CASSWEGHEQFF.

The chain couples TRBV4-1 to TRBJ2-7; 7 positions agree with TRBD1. V lost 1 base, J lost 3 bases, and 6 bases stayed unmatched. The CDR3 has 15 amino acids. Germline V gives CDR1 MGHRA, CDR2 YSYEKL. CDR3 DNA: TGCGCCAGCAGCCAAGGGACTGACAGGGTCTACGAGCAGTACTTC. Encoded protein: CASSQGTDRVYEQYF.

The V call is TRBV28, the J call TRBJ2-7, with D uncertain. The germline gives CDR1 MDHEN, CDR2 SYDVKM. CDR3 length: 13 residues. V was trimmed by 2 bases and J by 3 bases, leaving 8 bases between them. In DNA form, the CDR3 reads TGTGCCAGCAGTTTAGGCAATCTCTACGAGCAGTACTTC. As protein: CASSLGNLYEQYF.

The J gene is TRBJ2-1, the V gene TRBV3-1; D is ambiguous. The CDR3 runs to 16 residues. Germline lookup yields CDR1 LGHDT and CDR2 YNNKEL (reference sequence). Trimming left V 0 bases short and J 0 bases short, with 9 bases between. The CDR3, as DNA: TGTGCCAGCAGCCAAGATCCAATGCCCTCCTACAATGAGCAGTTCTTC. Translated, it gives CASSQDPMPSYNEQFF.

The V and J genes are TRBV9 and TRBJ1-4; D is possibly TRBD1 (5 bases). The germline CDR1 and CDR2 sequences are SGDLS and YYNGEE. V was clipped by 3 bases and J by 8 bases, with 17 bases between them. This CDR3 has 15 amino acids. The CDR3 sequence: CASSALGRREEKLFF. Written as DNA, the CDR3 is TGTGCCAGCAGCGCCTTGGGACGACGGGAAGAAAAACTGTTTTTT.

The rearrangement joins TRBV3-1 to TRBJ2-1, with a tentative D call TRBD2 (5 bases). Trimming left V 2 bases short and J 4 bases short, with 24 bases between. This CDR3 contains 19 residues. Germline V gene lookup returns CDR1 LGHDT and CDR2 YNNKEL (reference sequence). The CDR3, as DNA: TGTGCCAGCAGCCAACGAGTCCGAAGTTTGGGCGGGTCTTACAATGAGCAGTTCTTC. It is translated as CASSQRVRSLGGSYNEQFF.